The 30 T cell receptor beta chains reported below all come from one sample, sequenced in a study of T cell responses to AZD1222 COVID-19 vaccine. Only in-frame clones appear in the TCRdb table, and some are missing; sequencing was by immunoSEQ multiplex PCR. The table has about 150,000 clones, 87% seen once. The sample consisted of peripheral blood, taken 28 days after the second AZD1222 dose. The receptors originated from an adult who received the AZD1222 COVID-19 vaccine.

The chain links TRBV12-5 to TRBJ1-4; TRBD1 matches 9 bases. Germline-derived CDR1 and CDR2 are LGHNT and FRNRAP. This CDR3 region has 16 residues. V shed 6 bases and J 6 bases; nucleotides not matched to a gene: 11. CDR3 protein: CASGPTPGTGYEKLFF. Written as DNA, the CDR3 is TGTGCTAGTGGGCCTACCCCCGGGACAGGGTATGAAAAACTGTTTTTT.

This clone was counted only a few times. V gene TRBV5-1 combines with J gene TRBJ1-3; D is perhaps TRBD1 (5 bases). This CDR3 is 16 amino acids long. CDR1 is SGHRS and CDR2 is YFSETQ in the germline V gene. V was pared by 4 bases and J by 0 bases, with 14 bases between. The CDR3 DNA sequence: TGCGCCAGCAGCCCAGGGCCCGGTGACTCTGGAAACACCATATATTTT. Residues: CASSPGPGDSGNTIYF.

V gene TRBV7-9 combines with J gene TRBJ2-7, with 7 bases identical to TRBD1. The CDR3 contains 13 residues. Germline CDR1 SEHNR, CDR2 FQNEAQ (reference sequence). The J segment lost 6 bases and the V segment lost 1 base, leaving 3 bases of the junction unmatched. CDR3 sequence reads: CASSLEGAVEQYF. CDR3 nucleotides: TGTGCCAGCAGCTTAGAGGGGGCTGTCGAGCAGTACTTC.

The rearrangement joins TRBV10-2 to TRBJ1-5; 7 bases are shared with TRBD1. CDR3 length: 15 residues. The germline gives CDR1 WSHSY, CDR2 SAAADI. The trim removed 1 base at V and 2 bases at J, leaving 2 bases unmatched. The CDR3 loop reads CASSEFDRGNQPQHF. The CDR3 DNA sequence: TGCGCCAGCAGTGAGTTTGACAGGGGCAATCAGCCCCAGCATTTT.

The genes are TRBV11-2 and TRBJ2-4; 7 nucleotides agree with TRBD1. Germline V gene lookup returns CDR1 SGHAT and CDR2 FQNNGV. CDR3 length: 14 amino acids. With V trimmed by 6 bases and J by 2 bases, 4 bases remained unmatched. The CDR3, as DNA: TGTGCCAGCAGAGGACAGGCCACCAAAAACATTCAGTACTTC. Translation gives CASRGQATKNIQYF.

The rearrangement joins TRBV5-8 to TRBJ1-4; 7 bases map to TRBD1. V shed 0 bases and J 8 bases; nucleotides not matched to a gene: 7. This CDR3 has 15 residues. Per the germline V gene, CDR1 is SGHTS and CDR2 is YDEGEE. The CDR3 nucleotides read TGTGCCAGCAGCTTGGGGGGGACAGCCCGGGAAAAACTGTTTTTT. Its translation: CASSLGGTAREKLFF.

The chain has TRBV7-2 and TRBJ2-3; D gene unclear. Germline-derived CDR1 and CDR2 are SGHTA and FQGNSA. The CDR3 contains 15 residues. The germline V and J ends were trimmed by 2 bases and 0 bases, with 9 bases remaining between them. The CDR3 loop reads CASSLYSPSTDTQYF. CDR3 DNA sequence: TGTGCCAGCAGCTTATATTCACCTAGCACAGATACGCAGTATTTT.

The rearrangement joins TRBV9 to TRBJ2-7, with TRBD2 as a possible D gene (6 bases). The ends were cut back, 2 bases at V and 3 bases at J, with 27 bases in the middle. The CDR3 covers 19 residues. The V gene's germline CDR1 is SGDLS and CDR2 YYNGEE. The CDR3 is CASSVDGSQGGHPDYEQYF. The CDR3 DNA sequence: TGTGCCAGCAGCGTGGACGGGAGTCAGGGCGGGCACCCTGACTACGAGCAGTACTTC.

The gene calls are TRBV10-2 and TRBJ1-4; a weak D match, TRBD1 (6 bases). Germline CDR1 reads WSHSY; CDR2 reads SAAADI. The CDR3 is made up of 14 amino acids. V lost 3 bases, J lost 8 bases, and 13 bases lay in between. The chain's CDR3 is CASSERDIEEKLFF. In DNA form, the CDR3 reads TGCGCCAGCAGTGAAAGGGACATAGAGGAAAAACTGTTTTTT.

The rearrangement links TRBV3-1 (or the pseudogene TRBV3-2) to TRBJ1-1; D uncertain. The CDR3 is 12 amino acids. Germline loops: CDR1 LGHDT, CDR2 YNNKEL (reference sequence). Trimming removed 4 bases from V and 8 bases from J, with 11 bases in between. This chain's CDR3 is CASSPGGSEAFF. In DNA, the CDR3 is TGTGCCAGCAGCCCAGGCGGAAGCGAAGCTTTCTTT.

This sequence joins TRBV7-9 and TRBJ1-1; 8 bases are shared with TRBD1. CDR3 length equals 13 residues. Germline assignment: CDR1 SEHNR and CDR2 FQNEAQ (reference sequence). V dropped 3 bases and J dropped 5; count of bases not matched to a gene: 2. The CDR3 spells CASSFDRGTEAFF. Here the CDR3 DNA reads TGTGCCAGCAGCTTTGACAGGGGTACTGAAGCTTTCTTT.

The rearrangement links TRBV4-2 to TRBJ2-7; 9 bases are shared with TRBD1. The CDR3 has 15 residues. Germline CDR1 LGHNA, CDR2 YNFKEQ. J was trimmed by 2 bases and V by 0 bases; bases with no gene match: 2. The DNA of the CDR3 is TGTGCCAGCAGCCAAGACACAGGGGGCCCCTACGAGCAGTACTTC. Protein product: CASSQDTGGPYEQYF.

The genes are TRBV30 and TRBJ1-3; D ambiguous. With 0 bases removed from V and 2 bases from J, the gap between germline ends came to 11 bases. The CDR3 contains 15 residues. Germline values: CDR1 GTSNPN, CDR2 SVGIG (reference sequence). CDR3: CAWSVLTRAGNTIYF. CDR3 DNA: TGTGCCTGGAGTGTACTGACGAGGGCTGGAAACACCATATATTTT.

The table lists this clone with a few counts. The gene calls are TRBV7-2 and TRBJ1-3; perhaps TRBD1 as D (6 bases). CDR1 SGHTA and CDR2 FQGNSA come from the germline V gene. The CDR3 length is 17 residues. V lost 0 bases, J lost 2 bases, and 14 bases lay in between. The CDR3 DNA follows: TGTGCCAGCAGCTTAGCGAAGGGGGAGGCTGCTGGAAACACCATATATTTT. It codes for CASSLAKGEAAGNTIYF.

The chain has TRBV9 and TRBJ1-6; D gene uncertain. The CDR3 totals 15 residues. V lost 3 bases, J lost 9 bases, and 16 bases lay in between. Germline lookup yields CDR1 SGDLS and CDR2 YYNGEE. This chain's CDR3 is CASSEDAAVSSPLHF. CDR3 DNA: TGTGCCAGCAGCGAGGACGCGGCGGTCTCTTCACCCCTCCACTTT.

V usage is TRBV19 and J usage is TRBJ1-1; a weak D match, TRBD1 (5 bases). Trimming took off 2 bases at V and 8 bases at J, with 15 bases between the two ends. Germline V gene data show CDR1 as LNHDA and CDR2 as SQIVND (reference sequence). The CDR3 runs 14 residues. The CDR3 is CASSIWGEGVEAFF. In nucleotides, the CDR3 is TGTGCCAGTAGTATATGGGGGGAGGGCGTCGAAGCTTTCTTT.

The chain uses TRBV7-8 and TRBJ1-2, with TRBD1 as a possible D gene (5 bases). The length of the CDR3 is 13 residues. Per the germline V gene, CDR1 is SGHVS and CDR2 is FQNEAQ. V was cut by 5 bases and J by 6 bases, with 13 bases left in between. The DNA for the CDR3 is TGTGCCAGCAGCCCAGGCTGGGGGGATGGCTACACCTTC. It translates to CASSPGWGDGYTF.

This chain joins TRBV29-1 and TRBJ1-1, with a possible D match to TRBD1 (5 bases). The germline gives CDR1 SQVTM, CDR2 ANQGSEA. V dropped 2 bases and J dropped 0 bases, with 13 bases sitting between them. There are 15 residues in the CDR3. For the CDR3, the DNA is TGCAGCGTTGAACGGGGCAGGGTATTGAACACTGAAGCTTTCTTT. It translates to CSVERGRVLNTEAFF.

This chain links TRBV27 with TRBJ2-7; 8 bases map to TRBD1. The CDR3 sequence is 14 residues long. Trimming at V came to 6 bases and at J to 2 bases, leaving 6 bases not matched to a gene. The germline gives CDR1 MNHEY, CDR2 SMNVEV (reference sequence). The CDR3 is CASSLLTGAYEQYF. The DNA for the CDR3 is TGTGCCAGCAGCCTCCTGACAGGGGCCTACGAGCAGTACTTC.

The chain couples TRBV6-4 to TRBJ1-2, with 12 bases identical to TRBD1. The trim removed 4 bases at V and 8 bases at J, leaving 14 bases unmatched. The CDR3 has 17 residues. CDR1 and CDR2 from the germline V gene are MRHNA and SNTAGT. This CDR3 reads CASSVPYPGQGAGGYTF. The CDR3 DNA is TGTGCCAGCAGTGTTCCATATCCGGGACAGGGGGCCGGGGGCTACACCTTC.

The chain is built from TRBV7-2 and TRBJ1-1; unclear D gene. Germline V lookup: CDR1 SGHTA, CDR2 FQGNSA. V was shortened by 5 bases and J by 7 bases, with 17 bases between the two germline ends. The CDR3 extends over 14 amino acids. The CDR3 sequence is CASSLPRRKGEAFF. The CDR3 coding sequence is TGTGCCAGCAGCCTCCCGCGTCGAAAGGGTGAAGCTTTCTTT.

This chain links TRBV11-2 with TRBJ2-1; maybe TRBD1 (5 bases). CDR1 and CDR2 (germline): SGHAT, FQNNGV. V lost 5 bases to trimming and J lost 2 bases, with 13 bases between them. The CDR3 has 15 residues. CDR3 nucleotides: TGTGCCAGCAGCAACTCAGGGCCTGCCTACAATGAGCAGTTCTTC. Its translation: CASSNSGPAYNEQFF.

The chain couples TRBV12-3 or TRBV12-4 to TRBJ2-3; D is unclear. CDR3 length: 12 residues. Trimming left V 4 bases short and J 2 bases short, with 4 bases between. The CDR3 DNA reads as TGTGCCAGCAGTTCTGTCACAGATACGCAGTATTTT. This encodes CASSSVTDTQYF.

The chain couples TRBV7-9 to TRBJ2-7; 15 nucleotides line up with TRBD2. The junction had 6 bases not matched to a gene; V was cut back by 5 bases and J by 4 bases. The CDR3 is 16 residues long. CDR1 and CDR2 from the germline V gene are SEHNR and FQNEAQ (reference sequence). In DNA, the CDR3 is TGTGCCAGCAGCACATCGGGACTAGCGGGAGGATACGAGCAGTACTTC. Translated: CASSTSGLAGGYEQYF.

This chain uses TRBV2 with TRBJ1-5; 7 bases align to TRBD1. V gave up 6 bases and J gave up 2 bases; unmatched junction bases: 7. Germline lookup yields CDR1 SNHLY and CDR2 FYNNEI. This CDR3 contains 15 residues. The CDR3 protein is CASRSTGTGNQPQHF. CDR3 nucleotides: TGTGCCAGCAGGTCGACCGGGACAGGCAATCAGCCCCAGCATTTT.

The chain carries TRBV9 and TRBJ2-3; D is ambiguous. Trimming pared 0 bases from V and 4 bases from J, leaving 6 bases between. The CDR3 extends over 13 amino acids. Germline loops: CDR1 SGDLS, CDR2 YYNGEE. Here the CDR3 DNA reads TGTGCCAGCAGCGTAGCTCCCCCAGATACGCAGTATTTT. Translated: CASSVAPPDTQYF.

The CDR3 coding sequence is TGTGCCACCAGCTCTGCGGGGGCCTATTCTGGGGCCAACGTCCTGACTTTC. This encodes CATSSAGAYSGANVLTF. The chain recombines TRBV15 with TRBJ2-6; possibly TRBD2 for D (7 bases). The germline gives CDR1 LNHNV, CDR2 YYDKDF (reference sequence). There are 17 residues in the CDR3. Trimming took off 5 bases at V and 1 base at J, with 15 bases between the two ends.

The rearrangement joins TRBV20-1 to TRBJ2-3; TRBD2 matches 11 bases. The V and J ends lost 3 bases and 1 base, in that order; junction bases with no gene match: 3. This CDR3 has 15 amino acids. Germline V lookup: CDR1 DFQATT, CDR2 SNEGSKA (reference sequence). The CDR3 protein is CSASQLAGGTDTQYF. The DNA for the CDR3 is TGCAGTGCTAGTCAACTAGCGGGGGGCACAGATACGCAGTATTTT.

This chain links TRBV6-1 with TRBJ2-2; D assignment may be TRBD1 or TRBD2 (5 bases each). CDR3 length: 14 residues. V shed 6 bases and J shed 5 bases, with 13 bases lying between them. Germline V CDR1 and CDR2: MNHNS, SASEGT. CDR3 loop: CASSIRGDTGELFF. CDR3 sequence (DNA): TGTGCCAGCAGCATAAGAGGGGATACCGGGGAGCTGTTTTTT.

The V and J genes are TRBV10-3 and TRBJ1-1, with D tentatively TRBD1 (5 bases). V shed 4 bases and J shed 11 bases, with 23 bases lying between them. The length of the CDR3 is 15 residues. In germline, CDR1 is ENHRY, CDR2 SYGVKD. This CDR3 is CAISGFPGSGIEAFF. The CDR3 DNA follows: TGTGCCATCAGTGGTTTCCCAGGGTCCGGAATAGAGGCTTTCTTT.